Detailed here is one TCR beta chain. Antigen: not known. This entry is derived from a study of identical twins. This CDR3 comprises 14 residues. The V gene's germline CDR1 is SGHRS and CDR2 YFSETQ. Study-wide results and limits: In beta out-of-frame sequences, the excess sharing between twins was weaker. Fewer insertions were carried by abundant cord blood beta clonotypes, but none was seen in memory repertoires.

TCRdb recomputed calls from the 5' RACE reads with MiXCR, one row per CDR3 protein. The sample lists around 1.7 million distinct CDR3 sequences, around 29% seen once, with roughly 0.3% in the top ten. This receptor was obtained from a newborn girl in good health. The chain combines TRBV5-1 with TRBJ2-1; D possibly corresponds to TRBD1 (5 bases). Matching the DNA end better, TRBJ2-7 makes the J call doubtful. Sequencing was done on a sample of cord blood. The CDR3 coding sequence is TGCGCCAGCAGCTTCGGCAGGGTCTACAATGAGCAGTACTTC. The encoded protein is CASSFGRVYNEQYF.